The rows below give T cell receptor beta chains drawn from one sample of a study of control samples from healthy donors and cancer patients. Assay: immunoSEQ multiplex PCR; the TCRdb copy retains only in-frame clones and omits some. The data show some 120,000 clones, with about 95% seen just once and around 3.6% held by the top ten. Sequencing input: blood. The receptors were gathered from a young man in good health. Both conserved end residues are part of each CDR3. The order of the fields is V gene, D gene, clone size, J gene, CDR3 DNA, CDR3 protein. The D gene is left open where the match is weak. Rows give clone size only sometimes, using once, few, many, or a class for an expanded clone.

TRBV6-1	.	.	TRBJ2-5	TGTGCTTCAGCACCTCGTGGGGAGACCCAGTACTTC	CASAPRGETQYF
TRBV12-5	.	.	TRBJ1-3	TGTGCTAGTGGCCGGAGGCGAGGTTTATTGAGCTCTGGAAACACCATATATTTT	CASGRRRGLLSSGNTIYF
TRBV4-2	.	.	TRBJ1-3	TGTGCCAGCAGCCAACCAAAGGAAAACTCTGGAAACACCATATATTTT	CASSQPKENSGNTIYF
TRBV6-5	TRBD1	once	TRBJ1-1	TGTGCCAGCAGCGAGCCGGGACAGGGGATCACTGAAGCTTTCTTT	CASSEPGQGITEAFF
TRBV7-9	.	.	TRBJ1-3	TGTGCCAGCAGCGGAGGCCTAACTACCGTGGTCGGAAACACCATATATTTT	CASSGGLTTVVGNTIYF
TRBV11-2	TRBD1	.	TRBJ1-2	TGTGCCAGCAGCTTAGCGACAGGGAGGAGGGGGGTCTATGGCTACACCTTC	CASSLATGRRGVYGYTF
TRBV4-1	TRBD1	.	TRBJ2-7	TGCGCCAGCAGCCGGGGACAGGTGAGCTCCTACGAGCAGTACTTC	CASSRGQVSSYEQYF
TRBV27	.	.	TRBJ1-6	TGTGCCAGCAGTTTACGAAGGGAGACAGGAAATCTTTCACCCCTCCACTTT	CASSLRRETGNLSPLHF
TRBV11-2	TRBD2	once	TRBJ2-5	TGTGCCAGCAGCTTAGGGACTAGCGGTGGGGGGCAAGAGACCCAGTACTTC	CASSLGTSGGGQETQYF
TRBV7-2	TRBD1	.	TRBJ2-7	TGTGCCAGCAGCATCCCGGGACAGGGTGCATCCTACGAGCAGTACTTC	CASSIPGQGASYEQYF
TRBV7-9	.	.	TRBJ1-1	TGTGCCAGCAGCCTAGGGGTGTATGGTGAAGCTTTCTTT	CASSLGVYGEAFF
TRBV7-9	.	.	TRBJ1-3	TGTGCCAGCAGCACCACAGGGAACCGAGGAAACACCATATATTTT	CASSTTGNRGNTIYF
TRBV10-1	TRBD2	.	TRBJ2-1	TGCGCCAGCAGTGGACTAGCGCCGAGCTCCTACAATGAGCAGTTCTTC	CASSGLAPSSYNEQFF
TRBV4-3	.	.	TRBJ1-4	TGCGCCAGCAGCCAAGATCTCCCAGGGGTTTTAGAAAAACTGTTTTTT	CASSQDLPGVLEKLFF
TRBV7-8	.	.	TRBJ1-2	TGTGCCAGCAGCTTCGGGAGCGGCTACACCTTC	CASSFGSGYTF
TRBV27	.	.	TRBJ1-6	TGTGCCAGCAGGGACCTAGGGGATTCACCCCTCCACTTT	CASRDLGDSPLHF
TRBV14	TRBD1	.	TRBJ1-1	TGTGCCAGCAGAAACAGGGGGCACGGTGAAGCTTTCTTT	CASRNRGHGEAFF
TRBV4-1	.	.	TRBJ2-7	TGCGCCAGCAGCCCGGGACGAGCGGAATACGAGCAGTACTTC	CASSPGRAEYEQYF
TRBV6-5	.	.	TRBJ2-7	TGTGCCAGCAGTAAGCAGGGAGACTACGAGCAGTACTTC	CASSKQGDYEQYF
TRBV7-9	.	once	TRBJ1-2	TGTGCCAGCAGCTTTGACTATGGCTACACCTTC	CASSFDYGYTF
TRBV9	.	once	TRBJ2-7	TGTGCCAGCAGCGTAGACTCCAACTCCTACGAGCAGTACTTC	CASSVDSNSYEQYF
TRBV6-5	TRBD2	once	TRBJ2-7	TGTGCCAGCAGTTACCGGGCGGGGGGGAACGAGCAGTACTTC	CASSYRAGGNEQYF
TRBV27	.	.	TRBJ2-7	TGTGCCAGCAGTTTAAAACGGTCCTACGAGCAGTACTTC	CASSLKRSYEQYF
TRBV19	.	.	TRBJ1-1	TGTGCCAGTAGGTCCCCAGGGGTGGGGGCTTTCTTT	CASRSPGVGAFF
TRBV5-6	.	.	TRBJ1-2	TGTGCCAGCAGCTTGTACGGCACCTCTAACTATGGCTACACCTTC	CASSLYGTSNYGYTF
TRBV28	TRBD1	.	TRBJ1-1	TGTGCCAGCATCCAGGGGGGGGCAATGAACACTGAAGCTTTCTTT	CASIQGGAMNTEAFF
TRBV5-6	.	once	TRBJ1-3	TGTGCCAGCAGCTTGGGACAACCTGGAAACACCATATATTTT	CASSLGQPGNTIYF
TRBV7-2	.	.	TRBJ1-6	TGTGCCAGCAGCTTCCCAATACCCTTT	CASSFPIPF
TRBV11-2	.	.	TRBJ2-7	TGTGCCAGCAGCTTGGGGGGACCCTACGAGCAGTACTTC	CASSLGGPYEQYF
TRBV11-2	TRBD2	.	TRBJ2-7	TGTGCCAGCAGCTTAGAGGCGGGGGGGCTCCCCTACGAGCAGTACTTC	CASSLEAGGLPYEQYF
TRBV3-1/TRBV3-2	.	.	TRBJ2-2	TGTGCCAGCAGCCAACGTGTGGCCGGGGAGCTGTTTTTT	CASSQRVAGELFF
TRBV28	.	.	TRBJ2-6	TGTGCCAGCAGTTTCCGGACAGCTGGGGCCAACGTCCTGACTTTC	CASSFRTAGANVLTF
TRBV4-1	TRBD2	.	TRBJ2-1	TGCGCCAGCAGCCAAGGATGGGGACTAGCGGGGGACAATGAGCAGTTCTTC	CASSQGWGLAGDNEQFF
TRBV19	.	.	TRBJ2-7	TGTGCCAGTAGTCGGGGGCCAGGCGAGCAGTACTTC	CASSRGPGEQYF
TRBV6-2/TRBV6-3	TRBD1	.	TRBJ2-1	TGTGCCAGCAGTTACCCAGGGGGCGCCTACAATGAGCAGTTCTTC	CASSYPGGAYNEQFF
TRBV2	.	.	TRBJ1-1	TGTGCCAGCAGTACCAACCGACAGACTGAAGCTTTCTTT	CASSTNRQTEAFF
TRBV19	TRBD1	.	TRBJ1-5	TGTGCCAGTAGCGTCCCGACCGGGACAGGCTATAGCAATCAGCCCCAGCATTTT	CASSVPTGTGYSNQPQHF
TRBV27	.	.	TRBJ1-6	TGTGCCAGCAGTTTATCTCGCAATTCACCCCTCCACTTT	CASSLSRNSPLHF
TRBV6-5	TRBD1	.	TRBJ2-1	TGTGCCAGCAGTAGGACAGGGGAGCGCAATGAGCAGTTCTTC	CASSRTGERNEQFF
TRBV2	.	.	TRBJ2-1	TGTGCCAGCAGTGAATCAAGACTCAAGCAGTTCTTC	CASSESRLKQFF
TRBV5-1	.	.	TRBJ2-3	TGCGCCAGCAGCTTGGGACGGGGGGCCACAGATACGCAGTATTTT	CASSLGRGATDTQYF
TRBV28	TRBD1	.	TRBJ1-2	TGTGCCAGCGAGGACAGGGCCTATGGCTACACCTTC	CASEDRAYGYTF
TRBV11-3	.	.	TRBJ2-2	TGTGCCAGCAGCTTAGATAGCCGCGGGGAGCTGTTTTTT	CASSLDSRGELFF
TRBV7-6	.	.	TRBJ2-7	TGTGCCAGCAGCTCGACAGGGACGGGGGTCTACGAGCAGTACTTC	CASSSTGTGVYEQYF
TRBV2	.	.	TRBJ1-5	TGTGCCAGCAGTGAATCTAAAGGGGATGGCAATCAGCCCCAGCATTTT	CASSESKGDGNQPQHF
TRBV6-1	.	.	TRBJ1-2	TGTGCCAGCAGTGAAATAGAGGGAGATGGCTACACCTTC	CASSEIEGDGYTF
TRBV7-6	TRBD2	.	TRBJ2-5	TGTGCCAGCAGCTTAGGGGTTAGCGGGAGCCAAGAGACCCAGTACTTC	CASSLGVSGSQETQYF
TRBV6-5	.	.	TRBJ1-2	TGTGCCAGCAGTTACGGCCGCGGGGATCCCAACTATGGCTACACCTTC	CASSYGRGDPNYGYTF
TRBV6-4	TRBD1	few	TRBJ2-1	TGTGCCAGCAGTGTATCTGGGACAGGGCACAATGAGCAGTTCTTC	CASSVSGTGHNEQFF
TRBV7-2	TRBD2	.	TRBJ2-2	TGTGCCAGCAGAGGACTAGCGGGGCCGGTATCGAACACCGGGGAGCTGTTTTTT	CASRGLAGPVSNTGELFF
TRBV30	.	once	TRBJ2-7	TGTGCCTGGAGTGTGGGTGGCTACGAGCAGTACTTC	CAWSVGGYEQYF
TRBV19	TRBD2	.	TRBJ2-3	TGTGCCAGTAGTATAATCGCCGGGGGGACCACAGATACGCAGTATTTT	CASSIIAGGTTDTQYF
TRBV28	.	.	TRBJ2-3	TGTGCCAGCAGGGGTTTCACAGATACGCAGTATTTT	CASRGFTDTQYF
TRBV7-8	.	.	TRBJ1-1	TGTGCCAGCAGCTTAGGGGCCCACGGGAACACTGAAGCTTTCTTT	CASSLGAHGNTEAFF
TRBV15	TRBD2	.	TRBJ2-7	TGTGCCACCAGCAGAGCGGGGGGTCCCTACGAGCAGTACTTC	CATSRAGGPYEQYF
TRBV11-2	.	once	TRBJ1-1	TGTGCCAGCAGCTTAGCCAGGAACACTGAAGCTTTCTTT	CASSLARNTEAFF
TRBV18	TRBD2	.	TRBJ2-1	TGTGCCAGCTCACCACAACGGGGGGGAGGCAATGAGCAGTTCTTC	CASSPQRGGGNEQFF
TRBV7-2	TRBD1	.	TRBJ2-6	TGTGCCAGCAGCTTAGGAGTGACAGGGGGAACTGGGGCCAACGTCCTGACTTTC	CASSLGVTGGTGANVLTF